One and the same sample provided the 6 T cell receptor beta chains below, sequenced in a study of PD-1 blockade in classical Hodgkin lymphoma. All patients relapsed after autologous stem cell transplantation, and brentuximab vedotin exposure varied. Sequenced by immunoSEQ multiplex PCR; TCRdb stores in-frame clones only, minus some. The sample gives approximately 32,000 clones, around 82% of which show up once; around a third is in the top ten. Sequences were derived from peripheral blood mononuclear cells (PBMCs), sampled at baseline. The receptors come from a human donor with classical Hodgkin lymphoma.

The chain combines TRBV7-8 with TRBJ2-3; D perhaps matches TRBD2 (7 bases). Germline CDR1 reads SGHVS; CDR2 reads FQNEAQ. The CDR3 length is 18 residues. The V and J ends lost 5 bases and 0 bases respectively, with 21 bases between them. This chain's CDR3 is CASSHRGAGALSTDTQYF. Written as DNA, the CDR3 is TGTGCCAGCAGCCACCGGGGGGCAGGGGCTCTTAGCACAGATACGCAGTATTTT.

The CDR3: CAISDRDGNTIYF. CDR3 nucleotide sequence: TGTGCCATCAGTGACAGGGACGGAAACACCATATATTTT. The V gene is TRBV10-3, the J gene TRBJ1-3, with a tentative D call TRBD1 (5 bases). V was pared by 3 bases and J by 4 bases, with 7 bases between. This CDR3 comprises 13 residues. CDR1 is ENHRY, CDR2 SYGVKD, per germline.

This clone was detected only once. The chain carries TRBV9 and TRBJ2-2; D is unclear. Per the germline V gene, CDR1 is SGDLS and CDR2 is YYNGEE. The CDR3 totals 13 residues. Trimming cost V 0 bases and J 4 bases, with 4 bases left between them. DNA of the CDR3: TGTGCCAGCAGCGTAGCTGGCACCGGGGAGCTGTTTTTT. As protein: CASSVAGTGELFF.

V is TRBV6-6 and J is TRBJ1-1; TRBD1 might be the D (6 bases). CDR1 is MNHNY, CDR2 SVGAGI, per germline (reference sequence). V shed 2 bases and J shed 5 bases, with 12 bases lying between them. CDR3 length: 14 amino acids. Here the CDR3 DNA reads TGTGCCAGCAGTTACCTCATCCAGGGGACTGAAGCTTTCTTT. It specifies CASSYLIQGTEAFF.

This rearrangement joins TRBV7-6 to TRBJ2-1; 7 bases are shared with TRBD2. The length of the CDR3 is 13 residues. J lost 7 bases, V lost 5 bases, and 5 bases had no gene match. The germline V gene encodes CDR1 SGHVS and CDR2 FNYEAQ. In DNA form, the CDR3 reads TGTGCCAGCAGCCCGGCGGGAGCAAATGAGCAGTTCTTC. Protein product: CASSPAGANEQFF.

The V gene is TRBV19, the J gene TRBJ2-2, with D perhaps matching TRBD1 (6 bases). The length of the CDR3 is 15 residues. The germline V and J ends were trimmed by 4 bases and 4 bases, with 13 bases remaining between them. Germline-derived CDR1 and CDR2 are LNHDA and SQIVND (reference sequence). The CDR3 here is CASSSTGYLTGELFF. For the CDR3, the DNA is TGTGCCAGTAGTAGCACAGGGTATCTCACCGGGGAGCTGTTTTTT.